This record looks at one TCR beta chain sequence and its context. The data were produced by immunoSEQ multiplex PCR, yet TCRdb's version contains in-frame clones alone and is incomplete. Found here are over 75,000 clones, roughly 85% of them singletons; the top ten hold around 0.6%. The ends were cut back, 2 bases at V and 4 bases at J, with 12 bases in the middle. Germline assignment: CDR1 LNHNV and CDR2 YYDKDF (reference sequence). The CDR3 runs 14 residues. The data belong to a study of CD4 T cell repertoires in COVID-19. Sequenced material: CD4+ T cells from peripheral blood, taken after recovery from COVID-19. The chain joins TRBV15 to TRBJ2-7; maybe TRBD1 (5 bases). The origin of this receptor is a human donor who had COVID-19. The CDR3 is CATSRPDRRYEQYF. CDR3 nucleotides: TGTGCCACCAGCAGACCCGACAGACGATACGAGCAGTACTTC.